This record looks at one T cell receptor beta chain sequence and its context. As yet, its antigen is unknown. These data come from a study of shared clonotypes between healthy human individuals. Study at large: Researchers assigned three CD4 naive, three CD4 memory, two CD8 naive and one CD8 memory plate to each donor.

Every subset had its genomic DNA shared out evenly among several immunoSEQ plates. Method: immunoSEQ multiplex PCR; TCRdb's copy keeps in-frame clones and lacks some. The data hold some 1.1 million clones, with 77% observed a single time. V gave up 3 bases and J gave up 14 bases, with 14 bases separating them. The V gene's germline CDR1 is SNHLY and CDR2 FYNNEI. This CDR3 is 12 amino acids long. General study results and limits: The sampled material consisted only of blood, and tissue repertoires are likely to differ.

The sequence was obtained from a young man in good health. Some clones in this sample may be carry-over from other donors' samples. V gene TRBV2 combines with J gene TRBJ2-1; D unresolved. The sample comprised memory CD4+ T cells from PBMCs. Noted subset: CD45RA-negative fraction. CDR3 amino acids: CASSEDATVEFF. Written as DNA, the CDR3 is TGTGCCAGCAGTGAGGACGCGACGGTGGAGTTCTTC.